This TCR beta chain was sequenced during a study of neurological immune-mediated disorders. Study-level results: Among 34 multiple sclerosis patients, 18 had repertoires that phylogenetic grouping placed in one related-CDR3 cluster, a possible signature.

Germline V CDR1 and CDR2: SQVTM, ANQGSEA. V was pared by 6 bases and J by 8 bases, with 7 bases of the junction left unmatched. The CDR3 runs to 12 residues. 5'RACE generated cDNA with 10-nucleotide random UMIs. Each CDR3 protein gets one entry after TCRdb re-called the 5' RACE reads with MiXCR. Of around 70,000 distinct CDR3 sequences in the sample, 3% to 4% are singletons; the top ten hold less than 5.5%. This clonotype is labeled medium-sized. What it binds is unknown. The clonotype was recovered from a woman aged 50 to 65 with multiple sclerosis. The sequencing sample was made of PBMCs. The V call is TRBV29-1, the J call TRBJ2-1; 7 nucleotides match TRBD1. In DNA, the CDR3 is TGCAGCGTGGGAAACAGGGGTCATGAGCAGTTCTTC. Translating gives CSVGNRGHEQFF.